These 17 T cell receptor beta chains share one sample of origin, sequenced in a study of tumor and adjacent non-tumor tissue in lung cancer. This sample's RNA came from whole unsorted tissue. Distant lung tissue was collected more than 3 cm away from the tumor edge. A modified ARM-PCR protocol with three rounds of nested PCR amplified TCRbeta. Each CDR3 protein gets one entry after TCRdb re-called the multiplex PCR reads with MiXCR. The top ten hold about 20% of the sample, which has roughly 120,000 distinct CDR3 sequences, over 55% seen once. Source material: distant non-tumor lung tissue. The source is a man in his 60s with non-small cell lung cancer.

This clonotype has only a few counts. The chain links TRBV20-1 to TRBJ2-7; D call uncertain. Trimming shortened V by 2 bases and J by 6 bases, and 14 bases separated the two germline ends. The CDR3 totals 13 residues. Germline V gene data show CDR1 as DFQATT and CDR2 as SNEGSKA (reference sequence). CDR3 nucleotides: TGCAGTGCTAGAACCGGCCTTATTATCGAGCAGTACTTC. Translated: CSARTGLIIEQYF.

A remark on this clonotype: This is likely a read error, given that the CDR3 carries no conserved phenylalanine or tryptophan at its end. The chain recombines TRBV11-2 with TRBJ2-1; maybe TRBD1 (5 bases). The CDR3 runs to 14 residues. CDR1 and CDR2 (germline): SGHAT, FQNNGV. CDR3 protein: CASSLDHGAFEQFL. CDR3 coding DNA: TGCGCCAGCAGCTTAGACCATGGGGCGTTTGAGCAGTTCTTG.

As for this clonotype: This CDR3 fails to terminate in the conserved phenylalanine or tryptophan, so it likely reflects a read error. The V call is TRBV5-4, the J call TRBJ1-2; no firm D call. Germline V lookup: CDR1 SGHNT, CDR2 YYREEE (reference sequence). This CDR3 region has 14 residues. V was trimmed by 0 bases and J by 2 bases, leaving 8 bases between them. The CDR3 sequence: CASSLEGSNYGYTL. The CDR3 DNA reads as TGTGCCAGCAGCTTGGAAGGTAGCAACTATGGCTACACCTTA.

Concerning this clonotype itself: Here the CDR3 omits its conserved ending phenylalanine or tryptophan, so a read error is the likely source. Because the CDR3's place on the DNA is in doubt, the DNA is left out and the CDR3 is given as listed by TCRdb. The V call is TRBV6-1, the J call TRBJ2-3; the table's TRBD2 call for D was not verified on the DNA. Germline CDR1 MNHNS, CDR2 SASEGT. The CDR3 totals 15 residues, both ends included. CDR3 sequence: CASSHGGAGTDTRYI.

With respect to this clonotype: Possible read error: a much larger clone is one base away. V gene TRBV6-6 combines with J gene TRBJ2-5, with 11 nucleotides matching TRBD1. The CDR3 contains 15 residues. V lost 5 bases to trimming and J lost 1 base; unmatched junction nucleotides: 3. CDR1 and CDR2 from the germline V gene are MNHNY and SVGAGI (reference sequence). CDR3 nucleotides: TGTGCCAGCAGTAAGGACAGGGGGCGCCAAGAGACCCAGTACTTC. Translated: CASSKDRGRQETQYF.

The table lists this clonotype with a count of one. One end of the junction varies from germline; a read error may be responsible. The chain carries TRBV29-1 and TRBJ2-7; no firm D call. The CDR3 consists of 14 residues. Germline CDR1 is SQVTM and CDR2 is ANQGSEA. CDR3 loop: CNVEVGPARIEQYF. For the CDR3, the DNA is TGCAACGTTGAAGTAGGCCCGGCCAGGATTGAACAGTACTTC.

This clonotype occurred a few times. Relative to the germline gene, one junction end is altered; a read error may explain this. The chain carries TRBV14 and TRBJ2-1; D is unclear. The CDR3 runs to 13 residues. Germline-derived CDR1 and CDR2 are SGHDN and FVKESK. The CDR3 sequence is CTSSSNLNNEQFF. CDR3 DNA: TGTACCAGCAGTTCCAACTTGAACAATGAGCAGTTCTTC.

The table lists this clonotype with many counts. The chain joins TRBV7-9 to TRBJ1-2; D might be TRBD1 (6 bases). The V end lost 5 bases, the J end lost 10 bases, and 17 bases lay between the germline ends. The length of the CDR3 is 13 residues. CDR1 and CDR2 from the germline V gene are SEHNR and FQNEAQ (reference sequence). The chain's CDR3 is CASSQQGFEDYTF. The CDR3 bases are TGTGCCAGCAGCCAACAGGGTTTTGAGGACTACACCTTC.

Only one count was recorded for this clonotype. The CDR3 ends on some other residue instead of the conserved phenylalanine or tryptophan, so this is likely a read error. It is unclear where the CDR3 begins or ends on the DNA, so no DNA is shown, and the CDR3 is as TCRdb lists it. The chain links TRBV4-3 to TRBJ2-5; TRBD1 reflects the table's D call only, with no check against the DNA. The CDR3 length is 14 residues, termini included. Germline lookup yields CDR1 LGHNA and CDR2 YSLEER. This CDR3 is CASSPRGIGETQYL.

This chain connects TRBV5-1 to TRBJ2-1; 8 nucleotides align to TRBD2. Germline V lookup: CDR1 SGHRS, CDR2 YFSETQ. Germline trimming cut 5 bases from V and 4 bases from J; bases unmatched to any gene: 8. This CDR3 comprises 15 residues. CDR3 DNA sequence: TGCGCCAGCAGGTCCAGCGGGGGAAATTACAATGAGCAGTTCTTC. Translated: CASRSSGGNYNEQFF.

As regards this clonotype: A clone one base away is much larger, so this may be a read error. The chain has TRBV7-9 and TRBJ2-2, with D maybe TRBD2 (6 bases). Looked up from germline, CDR1 is SEHNR and CDR2 is FQNEAQ (reference sequence). The CDR3 runs 15 residues. The CDR3 loop is CASSLDSGNTGELLF. The CDR3 region has the DNA TGTGCCAGCAGCTTAGATAGCGGAAACACCGGGGAGCTGCTTTTT.

This clonotype was detected once. The CDR3 carries no conserved terminal phenylalanine or tryptophan, so it likely arises from a read error. The rearrangement uses TRBV29-1 and TRBJ2-5, with D tentatively TRBD1 (6 bases). Germline V CDR1 and CDR2: SQVTM, ANQGSEA. The CDR3 extends over 12 amino acids. The ends were cut back, 8 bases at V and 5 bases at J, with 15 bases in the middle. The CDR3 here is CSSLTGIETQYL. For the CDR3, the DNA is TGCAGCTCCTTAACAGGGATCGAGACCCAGTACTTA.

Turning to this clonotype: Since no conserved phenylalanine or tryptophan closes the CDR3, a read error is the likely cause. This chain uses TRBV12-3 or TRBV12-4 with TRBJ2-3; D is undetermined. V was clipped by 3 bases and J by 0 bases, with 10 bases between them. CDR3 length equals 15 residues. The CDR3, as DNA: TGTGCCAGCAGTTTCTCGGGCCAGAGCACAGATACGCAGTATCTT. Amino acids: CASSFSGQSTDTQYL.

As to this clonotype: An end of the junction differs from the germline gene, which may be a read error. The gene calls are TRBV6-2 or TRBV6-3 and TRBJ2-1, with D unresolved. This CDR3 spans 12 amino acids. CDR1 is MNHEY, CDR2 SVGEGT, per germline. CDR3 residues: CASSYWGNAQLF. As DNA, the CDR3 is TGTGCCAGCAGTTACTGGGGTAATGCGCAGTTATTC.

This sequence joins TRBV5-5 and TRBJ2-1, with D maybe TRBD2 (5 bases). Germline V CDR1 and CDR2: SGHKS, YYEKEE (reference sequence). V shed 0 bases and J shed 9 bases, with 10 bases lying between them. The CDR3 runs 13 residues. DNA for the CDR3: TGTGCCAGCAGCTTGGAGCCTAGCTGTGAGCAGTTCTTC. Translating gives CASSLEPSCEQFF.

This clonotype came up many times. The rearrangement uses TRBV5-4 and TRBJ2-1, with TRBD2 identical over 7 bases. CDR1 and CDR2 from the germline V gene are SGHNT and YYREEE (reference sequence). CDR3 length: 13 amino acids. Unmatched junction bases numbered 7, after V lost 4 bases and J lost 9 bases. The CDR3 reads CASSLHTSVEQFF. CDR3 coding DNA: TGTGCCAGCAGCCTCCACACTAGCGTTGAGCAGTTCTTC.

This clonotype was seen repeatedly, ten times or more. The rearrangement uses TRBV20-1 and TRBJ1-1; TRBD1 might be the D (6 bases). The CDR3 has 11 amino acids. CDR1 is DFQATT and CDR2 is SNEGSKA in the germline V gene (reference sequence). V gave up 5 bases and J gave up 11 bases, with 15 bases separating them. In DNA, the CDR3 is TGCAGTGCTGAGCAGGGGAATTGGGCTTTCTTT. It encodes CSAEQGNWAFF.